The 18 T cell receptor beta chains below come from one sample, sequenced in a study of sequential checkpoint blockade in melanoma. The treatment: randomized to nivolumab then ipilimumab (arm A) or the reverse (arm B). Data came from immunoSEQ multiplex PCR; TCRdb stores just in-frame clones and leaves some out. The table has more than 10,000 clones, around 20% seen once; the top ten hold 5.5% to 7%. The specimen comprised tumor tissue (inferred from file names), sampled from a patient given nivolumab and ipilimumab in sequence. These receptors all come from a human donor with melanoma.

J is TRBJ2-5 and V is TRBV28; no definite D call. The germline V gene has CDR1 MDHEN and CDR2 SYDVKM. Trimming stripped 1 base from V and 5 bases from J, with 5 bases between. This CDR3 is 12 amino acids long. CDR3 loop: CASSLSRETQYF. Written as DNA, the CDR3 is TGTGCCAGCAGTTTATCCCGGGAGACCCAGTACTTC. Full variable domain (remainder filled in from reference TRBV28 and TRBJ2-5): DVKVTQSSRYLVKRTGEKVFLECVQDMDHENMFWYRQDPGLGLRLIYFSYDVKMKEKGDIPEGYSVSREKKERFSLILESASTNQTSMYLCASSLSRETQYFGPGTRLLVL.

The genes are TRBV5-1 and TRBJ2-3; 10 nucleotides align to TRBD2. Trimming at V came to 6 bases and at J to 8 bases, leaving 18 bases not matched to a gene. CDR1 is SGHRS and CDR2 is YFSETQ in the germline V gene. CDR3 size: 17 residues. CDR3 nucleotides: TGCGCCAGCACCGATCATGACGGGACTAGCGTAGGAGGTACGCAGTATTTT. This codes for CASTDHDGTSVGGTQYF.

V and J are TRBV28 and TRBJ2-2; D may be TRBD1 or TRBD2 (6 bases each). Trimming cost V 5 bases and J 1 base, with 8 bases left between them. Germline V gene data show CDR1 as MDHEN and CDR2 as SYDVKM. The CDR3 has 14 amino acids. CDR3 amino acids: CASSKGGNTGELFF. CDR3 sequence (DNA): TGTGCCAGCAGTAAGGGGGGGAACACCGGGGAGCTGTTTTTT.

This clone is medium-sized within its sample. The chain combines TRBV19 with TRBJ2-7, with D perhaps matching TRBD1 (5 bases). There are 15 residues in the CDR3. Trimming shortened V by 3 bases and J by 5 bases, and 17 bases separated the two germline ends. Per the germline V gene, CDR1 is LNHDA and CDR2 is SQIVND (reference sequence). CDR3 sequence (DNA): TGTGCCAGTAGTATCACCAGGGAAGTTAACGACGAGCAGTACTTC. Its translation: CASSITREVNDEQYF.

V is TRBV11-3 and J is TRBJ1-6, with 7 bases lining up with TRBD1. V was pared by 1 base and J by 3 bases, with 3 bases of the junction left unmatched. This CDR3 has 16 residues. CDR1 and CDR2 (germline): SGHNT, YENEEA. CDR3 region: CASSLGAGGYNSPLHF. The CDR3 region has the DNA TGTGCCAGCAGCTTAGGGGCAGGGGGCTATAATTCACCCCTCCACTTT.

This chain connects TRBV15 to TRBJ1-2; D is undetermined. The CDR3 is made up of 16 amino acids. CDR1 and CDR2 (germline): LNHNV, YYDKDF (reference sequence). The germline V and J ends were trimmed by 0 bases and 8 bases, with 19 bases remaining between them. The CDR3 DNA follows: TGTGCCACCAGCAGAGATAAGGCATGGGGAGCGGGCGGCTACACCTTC. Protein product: CATSRDKAWGAGGYTF.

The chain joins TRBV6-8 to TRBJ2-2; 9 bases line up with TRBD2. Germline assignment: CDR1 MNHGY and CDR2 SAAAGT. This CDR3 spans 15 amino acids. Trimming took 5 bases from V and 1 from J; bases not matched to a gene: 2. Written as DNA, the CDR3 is TGTGCCAGCAGTCCAGCGGGGGGGAACACCGGGGAGCTGTTTTTT. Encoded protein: CASSPAGGNTGELFF.

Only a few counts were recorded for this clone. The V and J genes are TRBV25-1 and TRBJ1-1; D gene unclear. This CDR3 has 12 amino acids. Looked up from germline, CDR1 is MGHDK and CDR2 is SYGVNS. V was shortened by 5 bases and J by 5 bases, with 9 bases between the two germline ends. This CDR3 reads CASSIRRTEAFF. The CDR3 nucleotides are TGTGCCAGCAGTATCAGGAGGACTGAAGCTTTCTTT.

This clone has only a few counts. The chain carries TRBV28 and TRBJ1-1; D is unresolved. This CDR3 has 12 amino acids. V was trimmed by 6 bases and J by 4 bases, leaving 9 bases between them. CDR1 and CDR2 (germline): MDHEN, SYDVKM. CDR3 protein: CASRKYGTEAFF. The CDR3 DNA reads TGTGCCAGCAGAAAGTATGGCACTGAAGCTTTCTTT.

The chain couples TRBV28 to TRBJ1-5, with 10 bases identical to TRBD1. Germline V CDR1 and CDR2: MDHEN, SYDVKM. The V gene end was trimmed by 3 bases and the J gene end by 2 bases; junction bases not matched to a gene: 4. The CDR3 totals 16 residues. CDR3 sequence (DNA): TGTGCCAGCAGTTTCCCCGGGACAGGGGGCAATCAGCCCCAGCATTTT. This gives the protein CASSFPGTGGNQPQHF.

The CDR3: CASSGTSSGGTVNEQFF. The CDR3 DNA reads as TGTGCCAGCAGTGGCACGAGTAGCGGGGGGACGGTTAATGAGCAGTTCTTC. V gene TRBV28 combines with J gene TRBJ2-1, with 10 bases identical to TRBD2. There are 17 residues in the CDR3. In germline, CDR1 is MDHEN, CDR2 SYDVKM. Losses at the gene ends were 5 bases for V and 7 bases for J; bases not matched to a gene: 14.

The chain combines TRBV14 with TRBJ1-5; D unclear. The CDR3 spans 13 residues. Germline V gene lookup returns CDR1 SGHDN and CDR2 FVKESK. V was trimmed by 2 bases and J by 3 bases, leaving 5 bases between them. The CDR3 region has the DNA TGTGCCAGCAGCCAAAATTCCAATCAGCCCCAGCATTTT. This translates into CASSQNSNQPQHF.

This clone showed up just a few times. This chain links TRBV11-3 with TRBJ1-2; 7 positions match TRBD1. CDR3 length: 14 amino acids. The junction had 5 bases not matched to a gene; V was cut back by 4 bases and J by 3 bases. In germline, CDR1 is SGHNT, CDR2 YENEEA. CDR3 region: CASSSEGAYYGYTF. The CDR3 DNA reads TGTGCCAGCAGCTCCGAGGGGGCTTACTATGGCTACACCTTC.

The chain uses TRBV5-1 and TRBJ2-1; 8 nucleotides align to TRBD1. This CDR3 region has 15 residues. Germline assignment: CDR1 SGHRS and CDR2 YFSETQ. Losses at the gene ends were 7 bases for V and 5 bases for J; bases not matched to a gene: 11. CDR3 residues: CASAQGARTDNEQFF. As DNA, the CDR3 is TGCGCCAGCGCCCAGGGGGCGCGTACCGACAATGAGCAGTTCTTC.

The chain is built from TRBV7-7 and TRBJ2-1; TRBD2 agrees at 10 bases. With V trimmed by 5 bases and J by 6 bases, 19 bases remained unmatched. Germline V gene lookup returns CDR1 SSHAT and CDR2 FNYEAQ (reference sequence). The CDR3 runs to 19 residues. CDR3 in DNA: TGTGCCAGCAGCCAAGATCCTATAGGGCGGCTAGCGGGGGCCAATGAGCAGTTCTTC. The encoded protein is CASSQDPIGRLAGANEQFF.

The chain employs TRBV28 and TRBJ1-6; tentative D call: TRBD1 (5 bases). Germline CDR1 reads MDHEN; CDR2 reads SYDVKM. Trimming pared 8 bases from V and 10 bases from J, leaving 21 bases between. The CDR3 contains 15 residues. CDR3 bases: TGTGCCAGCCAAGGAGGGGAGGTCTCCCTGTCACCCCTCCACTTT. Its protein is CASQGGEVSLSPLHF.

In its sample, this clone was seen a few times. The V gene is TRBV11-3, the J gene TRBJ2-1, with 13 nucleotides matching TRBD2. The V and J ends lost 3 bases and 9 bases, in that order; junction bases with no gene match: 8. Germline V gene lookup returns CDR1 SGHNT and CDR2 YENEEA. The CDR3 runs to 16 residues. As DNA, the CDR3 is TGTGCCAGCAGCTTTACTAGCGGGAGGGCCCCCACTGAGCAGTTCTTC. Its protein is CASSFTSGRAPTEQFF.

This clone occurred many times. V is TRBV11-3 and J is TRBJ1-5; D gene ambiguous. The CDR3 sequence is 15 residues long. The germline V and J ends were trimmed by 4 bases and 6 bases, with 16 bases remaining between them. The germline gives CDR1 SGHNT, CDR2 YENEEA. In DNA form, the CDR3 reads TGTGCCAGCAGCTACCAAGCCGATAATGGTCAGCCCCAGCATTTT. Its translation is CASSYQADNGQPQHF.